A single sample is the source of the 19 T cell receptor beta chains below, sequenced in a study of blood T cell repertoires in COVID-19 (dated by TCRdb to the early 2020s). The protocol used for the library was the immunoSEQ multiplex PCR assay. TCRdb re-hosts the immuneACCESS table, in-frame sequences only. Its copies lack some clones; in the studies checked, an unresolved V gene accounts for under half of them, and the cause for the rest is not known. In all, the sample holds about 250,000 clones, and roughly 88% of those were seen once. Around 25% of the sample is in the top ten clones. Specimen: peripheral blood. The source of these receptors is a man in his forties with acute or convalescent COVID-19.

The chain uses TRBV7-2 and TRBJ1-3; no clear D. The germline V and J ends were trimmed by 6 bases and 0 bases, with 9 bases remaining between them. Looked up from germline, CDR1 is SGHTA and CDR2 is FQGNSA. CDR3 length: 14 residues. The CDR3: CASSSTTSGNTIYF. The CDR3 region has the DNA TGTGCCAGCAGTTCTACCACCTCTGGAAACACCATATATTTT.

The rearrangement uses TRBV12-5 and TRBJ1-1; no clear D gene. Germline V gene data show CDR1 as LGHNT and CDR2 as FRNRAP. Deletions cut 1 base from V and 7 bases from J, with 16 bases between. This CDR3 spans 15 amino acids. The CDR3 loop reads CASGLARQEVGEAFF. The CDR3 DNA follows: TGTGCTAGTGGTTTGGCCCGGCAGGAGGTGGGTGAAGCTTTCTTT. Drawing the rest from reference TRBV12-5 and TRBJ1-1, the complete variable domain is DARVTQTPRHKVTEMGQEVTMRCQPILGHNTVFWYRQTMMQGLELLAYFRNRAPLDDSGMPKDRFSAEMPDATLATLKIQPSEPRDSAVYFCASGLARQEVGEAFFGQGTRLTVV.

V and J are TRBV14 and TRBJ1-6, with unresolved D. The germline gives CDR1 SGHDN, CDR2 FVKESK. This CDR3 comprises 14 residues. Trimming cost V 0 bases and J 7 bases, with 7 bases left between them. CDR3 protein: CASSQEFPNSPLHF. The DNA for the CDR3 is TGTGCCAGCAGCCAAGAGTTCCCGAATTCACCCCTCCACTTT.

The chain couples TRBV21-1 to TRBJ1-2; the table's D call, TRBD1, has no DNA check behind it. TRBV21-1 is flagged as a pseudogene. This CDR3 is 14 amino acids long. The DNA of the CDR3 is TGTGCCAGCGGGACAGCAAAAACTTCCTATGGCTACACCTTC. Translation gives CASGTAKTSYGYTF.

The chain combines TRBV2 with TRBJ1-5, with 7 bases that match TRBD1. The CDR3 consists of 14 residues. V shed 6 bases, J shed 6 bases, and the junction held 8 bases outside the gene matches. Germline V gene sequence: CDR1 SNHLY, CDR2 FYNNEI. The CDR3 sequence is CASRLGTAPQPQHF. DNA of the CDR3: TGTGCCAGCAGGCTCGGGACAGCTCCTCAGCCCCAGCATTTT.

The chain joins TRBV6-6 to TRBJ1-5; 9 positions match TRBD1. The germline V gene encodes CDR1 MNHNY and CDR2 SVGAGI (reference sequence). The CDR3 has 15 amino acids. Losses at the gene ends were 0 bases for V and 7 bases for J; bases not matched to a gene: 4. The CDR3: CASSYSRDRDQPQHF. The CDR3 DNA sequence: TGTGCCAGCAGTTACTCGCGGGACAGGGACCAGCCCCAGCATTTT.

The chain uses TRBV5-5 and TRBJ2-7; perhaps TRBD2 as D (5 bases). The V end lost 3 bases, the J end lost 3 bases, and 16 bases lay between the germline ends. CDR3 size: 15 residues. The germline gives CDR1 SGHKS, CDR2 YYEKEE (reference sequence). The chain's CDR3 is CASSSADGNYYEQYF. The DNA for the CDR3 is TGTGCCAGCAGCTCCGCCGACGGGAATTACTACGAGCAGTACTTC.

The chain is built from TRBV5-6 and TRBJ2-1; 8 bases match TRBD2. CDR1 and CDR2 from the germline V gene are SGHDT and YYEEEE. With 3 bases clipped from V and 7 bases from J, the junction kept 6 bases outside the gene matches. The CDR3 extends over 14 amino acids. CDR3 protein: CASSSMGLDNEQFF. The CDR3 DNA reads TGTGCCAGCAGCTCGATGGGACTAGATAATGAGCAGTTCTTC.

This clone was picked up a small number of times. The chain recombines TRBV4-1 with TRBJ1-1, with D perhaps TRBD1 (5 bases). In germline, CDR1 is MGHRA, CDR2 YSYEKL. V shed 2 bases and J shed 1 base, with 14 bases lying between them. The CDR3 runs to 16 residues. CDR3 amino acids: CASSQPRAGKNTEAFF. CDR3 nucleotides: TGCGCCAGCAGCCAACCCAGGGCGGGGAAGAACACTGAAGCTTTCTTT.

The V and J genes are TRBV3-1 (or the pseudogene TRBV3-2) and TRBJ2-5, with 9 bases lining up with TRBD2. CDR3 length equals 15 residues. The germline V gene has CDR1 LGHDT and CDR2 YNNKEL (reference sequence). With V trimmed by 4 bases and J by 7 bases, 10 bases remained unmatched. The CDR3 region is CASSPPTSGVGTQYF. The CDR3 nucleotides are TGTGCCAGCAGCCCTCCGACTAGCGGCGTGGGGACCCAGTACTTC.

The chain employs TRBV28 and TRBJ1-5, with 7 bases fitting TRBD1. V shed 6 bases, J shed 6 bases, and the junction held 8 bases outside the gene matches. The CDR3 consists of 14 residues. The germline V gene has CDR1 MDHEN and CDR2 SYDVKM. Written as DNA, the CDR3 is TGTGCCAGCAGCCCGACAGGGAGAGTTCAGCCCCAGCATTTT. As protein: CASSPTGRVQPQHF.

This rearrangement joins TRBV6-5 to TRBJ2-1; 8 bases align to TRBD2. The length of the CDR3 is 14 residues. The J segment lost 4 bases and the V segment lost 4 bases, leaving 3 bases of the junction unmatched. The germline CDR1 and CDR2 sequences are MNHEY and SVGAGI. CDR3 DNA: TGTGCCAGCAGTTCGGGACTAGTATACAATGAGCAGTTCTTC. It encodes CASSSGLVYNEQFF.

The chain recombines TRBV3-1 (or the pseudogene TRBV3-2) with TRBJ2-1, with 7 bases aligning to TRBD2. There are 15 residues in the CDR3. The J segment lost 7 bases and the V segment lost 4 bases, leaving 10 bases of the junction unmatched. Per germline, CDR1 LGHDT and CDR2 YNNKEL (reference sequence). The CDR3 region has the DNA TGTGCCAGCAGCCCTGACTGGGGAGGGGAAAATGAGCAGTTCTTC. Its protein product is CASSPDWGGENEQFF.

This sequence joins TRBV29-1 and TRBJ2-7, with 8 bases matching TRBD2. After removal of 2 bases from V and 1 base from J, the junction contained 1 base not matched to a gene. This CDR3 is built from 13 residues. Germline V gene sequence: CDR1 SQVTM, CDR2 ANQGSEA. This CDR3 is CSVETSGSYEQYF. CDR3 in DNA: TGCAGCGTTGAAACTAGCGGTTCCTACGAGCAGTACTTC.

CDR3 protein: CASSSRTGGTEAFF. The DNA for the CDR3 is TGTGCCAGCAGCTCAAGGACAGGGGGCACTGAAGCTTTCTTT. The rearrangement uses TRBV11-1 and TRBJ1-1; TRBD1 agrees at 10 bases. The CDR3 has 14 amino acids. Losses at the gene ends were 4 bases for V and 4 bases for J; bases not matched to a gene: 3. Germline assignment: CDR1 SGHAT and CDR2 FQDESV (reference sequence).

The genes are TRBV4-3 and TRBJ2-1, with TRBD1 matching 7 bases. CDR1 is LGHNA and CDR2 is YSLEER in the germline V gene. The CDR3 has 15 residues. V shed 4 bases, J shed 2 bases, and the junction held 5 bases outside the gene matches. The CDR3: CASSPGTVPYNEQFF. In DNA form, the CDR3 reads TGCGCCAGCAGCCCTGGGACAGTGCCCTACAATGAGCAGTTCTTC.

The rearrangement joins TRBV10-3 to TRBJ1-1; D may be TRBD1 (6 bases). CDR3 length equals 13 residues. Between the trimmed V and J ends, which lost 8 bases and 4 bases, there was a span of 14 bases. Per the germline V gene, CDR1 is ENHRY and CDR2 is SYGVKD. CDR3 DNA sequence: TGTGCCATCGGCAGGGGTGGAGGCACTGAAGCTTTCTTT. It encodes CAIGRGGGTEAFF.

This clone has a handful of counts. Within the sample, other DNA sequences also encode this same CDR3. Written as DNA, the CDR3 is TGTGCCAGCAGTTTCGGCGCGGACACTGAAGCTTTCTTT. Its translation is CASSFGADTEAFF. This chain connects TRBV12-3 or TRBV12-4 to TRBJ1-1; D gene uncertain. The ends were cut back, 3 bases at V and 3 bases at J, with 8 bases in the middle. The CDR3 runs to 13 residues.

This clone was found once. The chain couples TRBV28 to TRBJ2-1; D is unresolved. CDR3 length: 14 residues. Germline values: CDR1 MDHEN, CDR2 SYDVKM. V was trimmed by 3 bases and J by 6 bases, leaving 12 bases between them. The DNA of the CDR3 is TGTGCCAGCAGTTTCTCAGCGTCAACCAATGAGCAGTTCTTC. As protein: CASSFSASTNEQFF.